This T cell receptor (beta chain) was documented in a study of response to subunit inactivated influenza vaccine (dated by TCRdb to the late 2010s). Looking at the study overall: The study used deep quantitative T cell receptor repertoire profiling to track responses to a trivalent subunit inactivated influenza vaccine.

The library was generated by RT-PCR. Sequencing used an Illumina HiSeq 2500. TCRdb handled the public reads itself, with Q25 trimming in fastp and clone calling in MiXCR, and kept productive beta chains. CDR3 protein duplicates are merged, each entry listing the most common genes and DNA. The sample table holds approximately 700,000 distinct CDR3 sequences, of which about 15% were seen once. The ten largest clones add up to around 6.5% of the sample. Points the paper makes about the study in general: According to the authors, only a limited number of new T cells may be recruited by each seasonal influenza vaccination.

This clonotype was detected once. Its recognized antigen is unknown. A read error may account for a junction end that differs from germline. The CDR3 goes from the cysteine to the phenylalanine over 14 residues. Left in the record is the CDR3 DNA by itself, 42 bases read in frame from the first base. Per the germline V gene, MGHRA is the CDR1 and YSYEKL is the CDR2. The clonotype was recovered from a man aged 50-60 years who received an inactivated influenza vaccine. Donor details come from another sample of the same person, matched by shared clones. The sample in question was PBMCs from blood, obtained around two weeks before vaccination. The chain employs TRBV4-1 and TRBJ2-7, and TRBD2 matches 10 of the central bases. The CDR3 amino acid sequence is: CASSQGGTGTSATF. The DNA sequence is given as TGCGCCAGCAGCCAGGGGGGAACCGGGACTAGCGCTACCTTC.